This TCR beta chain is from a study of cytomegalovirus exposure and HLA in healthy donors. CDR3 size: 15 residues. Germline-derived CDR1 and CDR2 are MGHRA and YSYEKL. The V end lost 1 base, the J end lost 0 bases, and 10 bases lay between the germline ends. This clone was detected only a few times. The antigen is undetermined. Study observations and caveats: Reports indicated that the classifier achieved high specificity and sensitivity in diagnosing cytomegalovirus status. Within an earlier analysis, most TCR beta V segments proved productive either about 87% or about 30% of the time. Later analysis associated a missense DCLRE1C variant with TCR beta V- and J-gene trimming.

The PCR ran on 60 Vbeta and 13 Jbeta primers. Generated by immunoSEQ multiplex PCR, the TCRdb table keeps only in-frame clones and is missing some. The sample lists fewer than 150,000 clones, approximately 79% seen once, with about 16% in the top ten. The sequenced material came from PBMCs. The chain employs TRBV4-1 and TRBJ2-7, with D possibly TRBD2 on 6 matching bases. This receptor was taken from a man between 45 and 60 years old in good health and CMV-seropositive. The chain's CDR3 is CASSQGGASSYEQYF. The CDR3 coding sequence is TGCGCCAGCAGCCAAGGCGGGGCTAGCTCCTACGAGCAGTACTTC.